This T cell receptor beta chain emerged from a study of blood T cell repertoires in COVID-19. The repertoire was sequenced with immunoSEQ multiplex PCR; TCRdb's copy has only in-frame clones and lacks some. The sample has around 280,000 clones, roughly 89% seen once. The germline V gene encodes CDR1 LGHDT and CDR2 YNNKEL (reference sequence). The CDR3 is 13 amino acids. The V and J ends lost 6 bases and 1 base respectively, with 9 bases between them. The study assigned cohorts using participant-reported clinical history. Sequencing was done on a sample of PBMCs or T cells enriched from blood (not recorded which). The rearrangement links TRBV3-1 (or the pseudogene TRBV3-2) to TRBJ1-1; D gene ambiguous. This TCR was recovered from a young woman with acute COVID-19. In DNA, the CDR3 is TGTGCCAGCAGGCGACGGGGGAACACTGAAGCTTTCTTT. Its protein product is CASRRRGNTEAFF.